There are a few counts of the clone carrying this T cell receptor beta chain. Its antigen remains unknown. This entry comes from a study of T cell repertoires in cytomegalovirus infection. Study as a whole: Public TCR beta signatures provided an indication of both CMV infection and a matching HLA type. Study-wide findings and caveats: CMV-specific HLA-C-restricted TCR beta clonotypes dominated the ex vivo response. Cumulative frequency (of public TCR beta family members) identified carriers of CMV plus the relevant HLA.

TCRdb itself ran the reads through MiXCR, one entry per CDR3 protein. The sample holds tens of thousands of distinct CDR3 sequences, 20% seen once. Germline V gene sequence: CDR1 MGHRA, CDR2 YSYEKL. V lost 1 base and J lost 5; bases outside the gene matches: 11. This CDR3 is 18 amino acids long. This sequence was found in a human donor in good health (CMV status not recorded). Some clones in this sample may be carry-over from other donors' samples. Sequenced material: PBMCs, sequenced either directly or after in vitro stimulation (not recorded which). The genes are TRBV4-1 and TRBJ2-1; TRBD2 matches at 10 bases. CDR3 residues: CASSQGPFVLAGDNEQFF. DNA of the CDR3: TGCGCCAGCAGCCAAGGACCCTTCGTCCTAGCGGGGGACAATGAGCAGTTCTTC.